Listed below are T cell receptor beta chains from one sample, sequenced in a study of cytomegalovirus exposure and HLA in healthy donors. Repertoires were generated with immunoSEQ multiplex PCR, while TCRdb's copy carries only in-frame clones and drops some. This table holds some 200,000 clones, roughly 80% found once. Sequencing was performed on PBMCs. These receptor sequences come from a woman aged 18 to 35 in good health and CMV-seronegative. Both conserved end residues are part of each CDR3. D genes are given only for firm matches. Clone size is shown for a subset of rows, as once, few, many or a class of expanded clone.

>-|TRBV5-4|16|TRBJ2-2|-
CASSLSGTGNTGELFF
TGTGCCAGCAGCTTATCCGGGACTGGAAACACCGGGGAGCTGTTTTTT
>-|TRBV7-8|14|TRBJ2-5|-
CASSPWTYQETQYF
TGTGCCAGCAGTCCGTGGACTTACCAAGAGACCCAGTACTTC
>-|TRBV4-2|15|TRBJ1-2|TRBD1
CASSLGQGGNYGYTF
TGTGCCAGCAGCCTAGGACAGGGGGGAAACTATGGCTACACCTTC
>-|TRBV28|17|TRBJ2-1|TRBD2
CASSLSFGLAGVNEQFF
TGTGCCAGCAGTTTATCCTTCGGACTAGCGGGAGTCAATGAGCAGTTCTTC
>-|TRBV5-6|16|TRBJ1-4|-
CASSLGGQGMEEKLFF
TGTGCCAGCAGCTTGGGGGGCCAAGGTATGGAAGAAAAACTGTTTTTT
>-|TRBV5-1|16|TRBJ1-2|TRBD1
CASSNHRDRTNYGYTF
TGCGCCAGCAGCAATCACCGGGACAGGACTAACTATGGCTACACCTTC
>few|TRBV6-6|15|TRBJ1-5|-
CASSGGGDVNQPQHF
TGTGCCAGCAGCGGGGGAGGGGATGTCAATCAGCCCCAGCATTTT
>-|TRBV2|14|TRBJ1-2|TRBD1
CASRQTGGSYGYTF
TGTGCCAGCAGGCAGACAGGGGGCAGTTATGGCTACACCTTC
>-|TRBV7-9|15|TRBJ2-3|TRBD2
CASSPGLALSDTQYF
TGTGCCAGCAGCCCCGGACTAGCTCTCTCAGATACGCAGTATTTT
>-|TRBV30|15|TRBJ2-4|-
CAWSVRVLAKNIQYF
TGTGCCTGGAGTGTCCGGGTTCTAGCCAAAAACATTCAGTACTTC
>-|TRBV28|15|TRBJ2-7|-
CASSSPGLPWYEQYF
TGTGCCAGCAGCTCCCCGGGACTCCCTTGGTACGAGCAGTACTTC
>few|TRBV6-1|18|TRBJ2-7|TRBD2
CASSEGTSGNLRRYEQYF
TGTGCCAGCAGTGAAGGGACTAGCGGGAATTTACGTCGGTACGAGCAGTACTTC
>-|TRBV28|16|TRBJ2-7|TRBD1
CASSLTGGGLSYEQYF
TGTGCCAGCAGTCTTACAGGGGGCGGCCTCTCCTACGAGCAGTACTTC
>once|TRBV4-3|15|TRBJ1-2|TRBD1
CASSQERTGNDGYTF
TGCGCCAGCAGCCAAGAAAGGACAGGGAACGATGGCTACACCTTC
>-|TRBV7-9|15|TRBJ2-3|TRBD2
CASTANSGSADTQYF
TGTGCCAGCACAGCTAATAGCGGGTCGGCAGATACGCAGTATTTT
>-|TRBV4-1|16|TRBJ2-2|TRBD2
CASSRGLAANTGELFF
TGCGCCAGCAGCCGTGGACTAGCGGCCAACACCGGGGAGCTGTTTTTT
>-|TRBV27|14|TRBJ2-1|TRBD2
CASTSAGRDNEQFF
TGTGCCAGCACTTCAGCGGGGCGGGACAATGAGCAGTTCTTC
>-|TRBV11-3|16|TRBJ2-1|-
CASSLERDIRGNEQFF
TGTGCCAGCAGCTTAGAAAGGGACATTCGAGGGAATGAGCAGTTCTTC
>-|TRBV6-1|12|TRBJ2-7|-
CASSVRGYEQYF
TGTGCCAGCAGTGTCCGGGGCTACGAGCAGTACTTC
>-|TRBV6-5|12|TRBJ1-2|-
CASSYFGEGYTF
TGTGCCAGCAGTTACTTCGGGGAAGGCTACACCTTC
>-|TRBV5-1|15|TRBJ2-3|-
CASSSMGGRLDTQYF
TGCGCCAGCAGCTCTATGGGGGGTAGGTTGGATACGCAGTATTTT
>-|TRBV7-2|14|TRBJ1-1|TRBD1
CASYRDRNSNEAFF
TGTGCCAGCTACCGGGACAGGAATTCAAATGAAGCTTTCTTT
>-|TRBV18|14|TRBJ2-7|-
CASSPLDGEYEQYF
TGTGCCAGCTCACCACTGGACGGGGAATACGAGCAGTACTTC